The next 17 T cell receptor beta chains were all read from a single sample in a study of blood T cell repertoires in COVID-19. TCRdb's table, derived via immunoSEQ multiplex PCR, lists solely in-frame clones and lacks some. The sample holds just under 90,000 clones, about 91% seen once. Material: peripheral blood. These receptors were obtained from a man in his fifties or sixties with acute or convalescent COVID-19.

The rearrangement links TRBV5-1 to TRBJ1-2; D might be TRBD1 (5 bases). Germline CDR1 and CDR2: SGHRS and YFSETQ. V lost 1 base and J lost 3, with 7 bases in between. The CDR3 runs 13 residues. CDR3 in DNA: TGCGCCAGCAGCTTGACAGGCGACTATGGCTACACCTTC. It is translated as CASSLTGDYGYTF. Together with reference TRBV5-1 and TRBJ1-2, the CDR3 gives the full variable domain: KAGVTQTPRYLIKTRGQQVTLSCSPISGHRSVSWYQQTPGQGLQFLFEYFSETQRNKGNFPGRFSGRQFSNSRSEMNVSTLELGDSALYLCASSLTGDYGYTFGSGTRLTVV.

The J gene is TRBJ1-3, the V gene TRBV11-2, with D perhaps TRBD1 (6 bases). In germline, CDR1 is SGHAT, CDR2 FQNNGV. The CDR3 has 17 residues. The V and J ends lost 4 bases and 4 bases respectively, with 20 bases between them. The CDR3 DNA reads TGTGCCAGCAGCTACCTCAGGGGCCTTGTACCAGGAAACACCATATATTTT. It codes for CASSYLRGLVPGNTIYF. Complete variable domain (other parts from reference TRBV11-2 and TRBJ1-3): EAGVAQSPRYKIIEKRQSVAFWCNPISGHATLYWYQQILGQGPKLLIQFQNNGVVDDSQLPKDRFSAERLKGVDSTLKIQPAKLEDSAVYLCASSYLRGLVPGNTIYFGEGSWLTVV.

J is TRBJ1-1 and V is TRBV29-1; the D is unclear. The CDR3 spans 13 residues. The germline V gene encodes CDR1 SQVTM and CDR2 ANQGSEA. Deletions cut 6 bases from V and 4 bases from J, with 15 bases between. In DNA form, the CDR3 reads TGCAGCGTGGTGCGGCGACTCAGCACTGAAGCTTTCTTT. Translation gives CSVVRRLSTEAFF.

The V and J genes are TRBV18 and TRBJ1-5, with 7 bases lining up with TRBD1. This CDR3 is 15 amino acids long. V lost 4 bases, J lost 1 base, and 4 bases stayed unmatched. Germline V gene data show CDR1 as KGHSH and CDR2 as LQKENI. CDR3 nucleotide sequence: TGTGCCAGCTCACAGGGGGCGAACAGCAATCAGCCCCAGCATTTT. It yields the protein CASSQGANSNQPQHF.

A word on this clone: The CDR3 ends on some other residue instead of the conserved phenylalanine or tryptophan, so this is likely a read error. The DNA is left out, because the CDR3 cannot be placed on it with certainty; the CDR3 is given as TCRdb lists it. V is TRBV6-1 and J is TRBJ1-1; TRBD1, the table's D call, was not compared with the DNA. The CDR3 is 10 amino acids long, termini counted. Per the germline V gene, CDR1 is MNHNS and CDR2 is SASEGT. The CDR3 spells CASSEVQFCL.

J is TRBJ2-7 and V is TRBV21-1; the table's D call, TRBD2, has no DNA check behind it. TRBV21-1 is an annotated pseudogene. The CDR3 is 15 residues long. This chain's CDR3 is CASSKAGTSGYEQYF. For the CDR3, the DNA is TGTGCCAGCAGCAAGGCCGGGACTAGCGGCTACGAGCAGTACTTC.

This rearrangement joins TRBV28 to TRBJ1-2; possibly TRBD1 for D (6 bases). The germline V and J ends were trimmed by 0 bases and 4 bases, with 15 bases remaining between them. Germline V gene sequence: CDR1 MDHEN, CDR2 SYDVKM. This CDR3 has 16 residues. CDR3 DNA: TGTGCCAGCAGTTTATGGCAGGGGAACCTAGCCTATGGCTACACCTTC. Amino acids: CASSLWQGNLAYGYTF.

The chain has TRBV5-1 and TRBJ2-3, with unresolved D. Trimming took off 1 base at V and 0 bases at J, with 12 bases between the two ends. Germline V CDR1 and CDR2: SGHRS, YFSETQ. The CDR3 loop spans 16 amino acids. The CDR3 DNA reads TGCGCCAGCAGCTTGTCGGTTTCACTGAGCACAGATACGCAGTATTTT. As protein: CASSLSVSLSTDTQYF.

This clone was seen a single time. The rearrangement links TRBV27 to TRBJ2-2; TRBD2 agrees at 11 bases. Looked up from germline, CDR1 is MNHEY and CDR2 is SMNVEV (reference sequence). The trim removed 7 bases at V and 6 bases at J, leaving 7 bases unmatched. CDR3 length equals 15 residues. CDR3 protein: CASTIAGGSPGELFF. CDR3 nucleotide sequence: TGTGCCAGCACCATAGCGGGGGGGTCCCCCGGGGAGCTGTTTTTT.

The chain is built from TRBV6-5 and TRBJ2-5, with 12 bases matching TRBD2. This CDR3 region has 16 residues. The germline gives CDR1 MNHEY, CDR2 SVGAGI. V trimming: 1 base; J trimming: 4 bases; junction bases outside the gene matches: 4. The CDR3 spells CASSYFASGGGETQYF. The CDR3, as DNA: TGTGCCAGCAGTTACTTCGCTAGCGGGGGGGGAGAGACCCAGTACTTC.

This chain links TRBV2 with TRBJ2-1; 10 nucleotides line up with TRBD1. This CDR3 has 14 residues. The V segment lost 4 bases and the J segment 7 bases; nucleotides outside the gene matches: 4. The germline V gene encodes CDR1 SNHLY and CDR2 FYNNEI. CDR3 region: CASSGQGAGNEQFF. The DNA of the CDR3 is TGTGCCAGCAGTGGACAGGGGGCGGGAAATGAGCAGTTCTTC.

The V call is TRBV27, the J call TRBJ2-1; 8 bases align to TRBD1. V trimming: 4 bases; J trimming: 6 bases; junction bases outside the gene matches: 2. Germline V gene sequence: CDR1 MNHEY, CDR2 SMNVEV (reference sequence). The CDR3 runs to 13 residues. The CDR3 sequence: CASSSGGGNEQFF. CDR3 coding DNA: TGTGCCAGCAGTTCAGGGGGCGGCAATGAGCAGTTCTTC.

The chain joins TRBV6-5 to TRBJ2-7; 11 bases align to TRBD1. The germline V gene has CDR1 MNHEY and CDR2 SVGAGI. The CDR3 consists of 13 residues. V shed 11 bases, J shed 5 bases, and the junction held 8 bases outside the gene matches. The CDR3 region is CAVGQGVLNEQYF. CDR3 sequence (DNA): TGTGCCGTGGGACAGGGGGTTCTTAACGAGCAGTACTTC.

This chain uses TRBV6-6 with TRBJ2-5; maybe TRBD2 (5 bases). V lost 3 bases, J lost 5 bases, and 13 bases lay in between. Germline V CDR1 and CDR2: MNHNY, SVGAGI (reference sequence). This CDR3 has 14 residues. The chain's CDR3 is CASSYGEGGETQYF. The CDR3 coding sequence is TGTGCCAGCAGTTATGGTGAGGGTGGGGAGACCCAGTACTTC.

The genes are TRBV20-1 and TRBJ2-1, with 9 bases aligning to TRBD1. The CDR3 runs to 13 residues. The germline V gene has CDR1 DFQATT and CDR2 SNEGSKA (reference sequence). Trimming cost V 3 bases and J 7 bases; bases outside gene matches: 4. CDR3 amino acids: CSASLTGGNEQFF. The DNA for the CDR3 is TGCAGTGCTAGTTTGACAGGGGGAAATGAGCAGTTCTTC.

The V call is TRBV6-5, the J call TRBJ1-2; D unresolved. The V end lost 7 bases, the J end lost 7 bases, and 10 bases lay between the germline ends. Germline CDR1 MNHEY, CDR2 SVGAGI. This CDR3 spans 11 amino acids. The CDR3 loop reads CASKVGFGYTF. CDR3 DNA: TGTGCCAGCAAAGTGGGCTTTGGCTACACCTTC.

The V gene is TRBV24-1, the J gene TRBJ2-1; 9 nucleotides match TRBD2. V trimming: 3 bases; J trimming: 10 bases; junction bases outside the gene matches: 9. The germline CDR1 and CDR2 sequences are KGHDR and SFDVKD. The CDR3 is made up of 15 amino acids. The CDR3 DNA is TGTGCCACCAGTGATGAGGTAGCGGGAGAGGGAGAGCAGTTCTTC. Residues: CATSDEVAGEGEQFF.